The clone carrying this T cell receptor (beta chain) occurred once. What it recognizes is unknown. Deletions cut 7 bases from V and 4 bases from J, with 14 bases between. The length of the CDR3 is 14 residues. The germline V gene encodes CDR1 MNHEY and CDR2 SMNVEV (reference sequence). This entry belongs to a study of graft-versus-host responses after intestinal transplantation. Study background: The transplants performed in recipients were multivisceral, liver-intestinal, or isolated intestinal. Anti-thymocyte globulin induction, then tacrolimus and steroids for around 3 years, went to all recipients.

Here immunoSEQ multiplex PCR was the method, and the copy in TCRdb shows in-frame clones only, minus some. The table lists about 86,000 clones, about nine tenths of them singletons. The J gene is TRBJ2-1, the V gene TRBV27, with D possibly matching TRBD1 (6 bases). This receptor was obtained from a human donor who was the organ donor for an intestinal transplant. The material was unstimulated CD4+ T cells sorted from spleen or lymph node cells, obtained before transplant. The CDR3 loop is CASTRRDTYNEQFF. As DNA, the CDR3 is TGTGCCAGCACCCGACGGGACACTTACAATGAGCAGTTCTTC.